The entry that follows covers one T cell receptor beta chain sequence. Methods used by the authors: Amplification with reference gene primers provided the estimates of nucleated cell counts. Produced via immunoSEQ multiplex PCR; TCRdb's table is partial and in-frame only. The V and J calls and clone size were taken over from that table, and D and trimming were inferred from the DNA. Among about 350,000 clones listed, about 90% were seen once. The length of the CDR3 is 15 residues. V was trimmed by 0 bases and J by 4 bases, leaving 10 bases between them. Germline-derived CDR1 and CDR2 are SGHVS and FQNEAQ. These data belong to a study of blood T cell repertoires in COVID-19. Study in general: COVID-19 samples collected from the United States, Italy and Spain covered acute and convalescent phases. From T cells, B-cell-depleted T cells, or PBMCs came the material, which was cDNA or gDNA.

V is TRBV7-8 and J is TRBJ1-3, with D possibly being TRBD1 (6 bases). This clonotype was sampled from a woman in her 30s who had recovered from COVID-19. Sample: PBMCs or T cells enriched from blood (not recorded which). The CDR3 region is CASSLASGTGNTIYF. DNA of the CDR3: TGTGCCAGCAGCTTAGCATCAGGGACAGGAAACACCATATATTTT.